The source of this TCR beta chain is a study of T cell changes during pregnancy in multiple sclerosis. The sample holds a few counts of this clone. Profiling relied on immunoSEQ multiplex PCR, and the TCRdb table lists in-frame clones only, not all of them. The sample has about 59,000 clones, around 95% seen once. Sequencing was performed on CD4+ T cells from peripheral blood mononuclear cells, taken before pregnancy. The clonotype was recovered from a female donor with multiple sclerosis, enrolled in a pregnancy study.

CDR3 nucleotides: TGTGCCAGCAGCTTATTTTGGCTAGCGGGAGGAGAGAATGAGCAGTTCTTC. Amino acids: CASSLFWLAGGENEQFF. The rearrangement uses TRBV11-3 and TRBJ2-1; 11 bases fit TRBD2. The trim removed 2 bases at V and 7 bases at J, leaving 10 bases unmatched. This CDR3 comprises 17 residues. Looked up from germline, CDR1 is SGHNT and CDR2 is YENEEA.